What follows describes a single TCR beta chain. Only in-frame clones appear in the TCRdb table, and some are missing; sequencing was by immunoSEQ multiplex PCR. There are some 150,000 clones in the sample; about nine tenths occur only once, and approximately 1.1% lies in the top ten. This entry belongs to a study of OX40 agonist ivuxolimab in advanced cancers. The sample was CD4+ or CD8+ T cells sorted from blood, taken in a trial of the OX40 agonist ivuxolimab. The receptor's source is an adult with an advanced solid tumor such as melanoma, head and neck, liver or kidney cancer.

The DNA for the CDR3 is TGTGCCTGGAGTGTAACAGACACGACCGGGGAGCTGTTTTTT. This translates into CAWSVTDTTGELFF. The J gene is TRBJ2-2, the V gene TRBV30; no definite D call. V was cut by 0 bases and J by 5 bases, with 10 bases left in between. CDR3 size: 14 residues. Germline V gene sequence: CDR1 GTSNPN, CDR2 SVGIG (reference sequence).